This T cell receptor (beta chain) was recovered during a study of cytomegalovirus exposure and HLA in healthy donors. Study findings and constraints: Some V segments, including TRBV6-2 and TRBV6-3, were excluded as indistinguishable. Listed as cytomegalovirus-associated were 150 or so TCR beta chains. Later genetic work tied a missense DCLRE1C variant to beta-chain V and J trimming.

CDR3 length: 14 amino acids. The V and J ends lost 4 bases and 12 bases, in that order; junction bases with no gene match: 8. In germline, CDR1 is SGHRS, CDR2 YFSETQ. Primers for the PCR totalled 60 Vbeta and 13 Jbeta. The protocol was immunoSEQ multiplex PCR, while the TCRdb copy is restricted to in-frame clones and leaves out a portion. The sample lists under 200,000 clones; approximately 80% were seen once. Concerning this clone: Its antigen is unknown.

The V and J genes are TRBV5-1 and TRBJ2-1; the match to TRBD2 covers 12 bases. This TCR was sampled from a woman aged 40 to 50 in good health and CMV-seropositive. Specimen: PBMCs. CDR3 bases: TGCGCCAGCAGCCTAGGGACTAGCGGGCCCACGCAGTTCTTC. This encodes CASSLGTSGPTQFF.